This TCR beta chain is from a study of regulatory T cells in long-lasting Graves disease (dated by TCRdb to the early 2020s). As for the study more broadly: Persistent Graves' disease was defined as persistently positive TSH receptor autoantibodies together with antithyroid drug treatment for over 5 years. Persistent Graves' disease patients were compared with newly diagnosed Graves' disease patients by peripheral blood TCR sequencing and RNA sequencing. The study was conducted in China and was registered as a clinical trial. TCR sequencing covered about 13 persistent and roughly 20 newly diagnosed Graves' disease patients, approximately 33 samples in total. In the clinical cohort, patients with persistent Graves' disease had used antithyroid drugs for an average of about 10.3 years.

On the study overall, not on this receptor specifically: A larger number of public clonotypes was shared among persistent patients (approximately 3,000) than among newly diagnosed patients (about 990). The authors noted that the small sample size was a limitation that may lower accuracy. Preferential use of TRBV28, TRBJ1-2 and TRBJ2-5 was observed in persistent disease, whereas TRBV20-1 and TRBJ2-1 were favored in newly diagnosed disease. Because the primary lesion, thyroid tissue, could not be accessed, the study looked at peripheral blood alone. Lower TCR Shannon entropy and fewer highly expanded clones were observed in persistent Graves' disease patients than in newly diagnosed patients, which suggested clonal expansion. Sequencing and analysis were restricted to the TCR beta chain.

What the time point label conveys for this sample: persistent/refractory GD, antithyroid drugs over 5 years with positive TRAb. RNA was extracted from PBMCs in TRIzol for both TCR sequencing and RNA sequencing. The diagnosis of Graves' disease followed American Thyroid Association guidelines. Patients were recruited from an endocrinology department in Xi'an, China. From each patient, 7.5 to 9.5 milliliters of peripheral blood was collected into an EDTA anticoagulant tube. Ficoll Paque Plus density gradient separation was used to isolate PBMCs, and no further T cell sorting was performed. RNA quality was checked with an Agilent 2100 Bioanalyzer and agarose gel, and concentration with a NanoDrop 2000. The receptor library was made with multiplex PCR. This sample was sequenced with an Illumina HiSeq 4000. TCR beta libraries were built with iRepertoire HTBI primers and Arm-PCR amplification of CDR3 regions. Before sequencing, the PCR products underwent gel purification. The authors' analysis ran thus. Across samples, roughly 60 TRBV and 13 to 15 TRBJ segments were identified and used for gene usage analysis of CDR3 amino acid clonotypes. COPE and FqMerger were used to merge the filtered high-quality paired reads into contigs. BLAST was used to align contigs to IMGT TRBV, TRBD and TRBJ reference genes, and CDR3 was defined according to IMGT. Clonotypes above 0.1% frequency were classified as highly expanded clones. Repertoire diversity was measured by Shannon entropy, and V-J evenness by the Gini coefficient. Public clonotypes were defined as clonotypes shared by more than one individual. TCRdb ran its own pipeline on the public reads, namely fastp trimming at Q25 and MiXCR clone calling, and kept in-frame beta chains. A single entry per CDR3 protein holds the most common genes and DNA from its merged rows. The V and J calls were determined by TCRdb, not by the authors. The sample includes about 470,000 distinct CDR3 sequences, with 20% to 25% observed a single time. The ten top clones hold roughly 6.9% of the sample.

Points on this clonotype: Which antigen it targets is not known. Base qualities were left out, and no much larger clone turns up one base away.

Reading from cysteine to phenylalanine, the CDR3 counts 15 amino acids. CDR3 DNA is the only sequence kept; it has 45 bases, read in frame from the first base. The germline V gene yields MGHRA for CDR1 and YSYEKL for CDR2. From V the trimming removes 3 bases and from J it removes 2 bases, while the gene matches leave 5 bases of the junction unaccounted for. The sample in question was peripheral blood mononuclear cells (PBMCs), obtained when the disease was refractory, from a patient treated with antithyroid drugs. Here the chain combines TRBV4-1 and TRBJ1-2, and 8 junctional nucleotides match TRBD1. This clonotype was sampled from a female donor with Graves disease. The CDR3 protein is CASSQRDRTNYGYTF. The bases are TGCGCCAGCAGCCAGAGGGACAGGACAAACTATGGCTACACCTTC.